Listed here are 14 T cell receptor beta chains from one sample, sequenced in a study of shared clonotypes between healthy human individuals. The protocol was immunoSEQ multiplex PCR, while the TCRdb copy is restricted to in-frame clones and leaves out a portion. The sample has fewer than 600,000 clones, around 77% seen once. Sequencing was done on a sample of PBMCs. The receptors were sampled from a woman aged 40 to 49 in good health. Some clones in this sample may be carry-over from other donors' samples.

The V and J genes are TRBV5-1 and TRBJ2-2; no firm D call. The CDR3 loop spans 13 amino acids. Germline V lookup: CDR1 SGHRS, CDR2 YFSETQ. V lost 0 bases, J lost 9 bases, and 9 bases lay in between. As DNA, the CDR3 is TGCGCCAGCAGCTTGGCCGGGTACCGGGAGCTGTTTTTT. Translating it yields CASSLAGYRELFF.

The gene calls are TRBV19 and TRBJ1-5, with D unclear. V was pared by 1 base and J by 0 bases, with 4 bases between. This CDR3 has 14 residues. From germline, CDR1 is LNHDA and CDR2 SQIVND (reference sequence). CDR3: CASSIGASNQPQHF. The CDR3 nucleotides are TGTGCCAGTAGTATAGGCGCTAGCAATCAGCCCCAGCATTTT.

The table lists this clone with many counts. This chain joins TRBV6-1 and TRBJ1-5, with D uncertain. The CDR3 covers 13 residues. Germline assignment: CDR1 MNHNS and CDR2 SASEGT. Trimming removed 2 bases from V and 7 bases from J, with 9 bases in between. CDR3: CASSESQEQPQHF. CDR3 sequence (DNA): TGTGCCAGCAGTGAATCCCAGGAACAGCCCCAGCATTTT.

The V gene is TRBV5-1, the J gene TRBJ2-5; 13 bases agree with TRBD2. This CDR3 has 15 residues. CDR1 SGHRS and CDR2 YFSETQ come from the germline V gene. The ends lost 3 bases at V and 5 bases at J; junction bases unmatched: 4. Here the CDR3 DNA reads TGCGCCAGCAGCTATGGACTAGCGGGAGTTGAGACCCAGTACTTC. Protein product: CASSYGLAGVETQYF.

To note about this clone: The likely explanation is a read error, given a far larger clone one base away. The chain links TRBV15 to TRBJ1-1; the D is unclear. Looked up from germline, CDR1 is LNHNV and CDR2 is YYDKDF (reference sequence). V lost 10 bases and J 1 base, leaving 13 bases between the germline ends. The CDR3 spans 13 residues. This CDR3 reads CAMPFTENTEAFF. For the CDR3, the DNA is TGTGCCATGCCTTTTACGGAGAACACTGAAGCTTTCTTT.

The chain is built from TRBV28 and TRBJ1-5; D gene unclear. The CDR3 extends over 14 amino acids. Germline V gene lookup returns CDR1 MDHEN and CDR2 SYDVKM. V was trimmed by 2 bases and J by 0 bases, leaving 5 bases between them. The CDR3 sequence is CASSLLYSNQPQHF. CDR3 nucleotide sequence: TGTGCCAGCAGTTTACTATATAGCAATCAGCCCCAGCATTTT.

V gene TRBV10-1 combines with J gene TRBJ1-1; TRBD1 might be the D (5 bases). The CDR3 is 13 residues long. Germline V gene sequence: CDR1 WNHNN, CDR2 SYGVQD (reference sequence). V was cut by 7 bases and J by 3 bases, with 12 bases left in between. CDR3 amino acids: CASTADRHTEAFF. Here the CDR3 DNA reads TGCGCCAGCACCGCTGACAGACACACTGAAGCTTTCTTT.

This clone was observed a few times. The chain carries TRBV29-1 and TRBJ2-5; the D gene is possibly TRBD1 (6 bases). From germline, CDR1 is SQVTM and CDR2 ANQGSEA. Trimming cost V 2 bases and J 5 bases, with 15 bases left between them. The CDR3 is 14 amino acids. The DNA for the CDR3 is TGCAGCGTTGAAAGAGGGGGTGGAAGGGAGACCCAGTACTTC. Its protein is CSVERGGGRETQYF.

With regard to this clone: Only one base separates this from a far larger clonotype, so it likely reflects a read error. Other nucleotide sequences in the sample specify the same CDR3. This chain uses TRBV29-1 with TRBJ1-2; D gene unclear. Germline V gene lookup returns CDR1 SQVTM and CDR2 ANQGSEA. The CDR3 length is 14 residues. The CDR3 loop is CSVTSLRDNDGYTF. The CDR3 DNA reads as TGCAGCGTTACCTCCCTCCGGGATAACGATGGCTACACCTTC.

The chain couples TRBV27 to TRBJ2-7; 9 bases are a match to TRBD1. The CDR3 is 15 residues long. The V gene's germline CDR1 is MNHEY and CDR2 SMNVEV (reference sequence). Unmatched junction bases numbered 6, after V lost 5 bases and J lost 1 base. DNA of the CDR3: TGTGCCAGCAGTACGGGACAGGGATATTCCTACGAGCAGTACTTC. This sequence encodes CASSTGQGYSYEQYF.

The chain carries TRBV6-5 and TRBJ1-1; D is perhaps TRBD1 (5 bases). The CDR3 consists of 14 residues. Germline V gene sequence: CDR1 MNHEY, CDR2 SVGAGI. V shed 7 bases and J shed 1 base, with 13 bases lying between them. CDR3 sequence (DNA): TGTGCCAGCACCGGGGGGTTCGGGAACACTGAAGCTTTCTTT. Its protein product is CASTGGFGNTEAFF.

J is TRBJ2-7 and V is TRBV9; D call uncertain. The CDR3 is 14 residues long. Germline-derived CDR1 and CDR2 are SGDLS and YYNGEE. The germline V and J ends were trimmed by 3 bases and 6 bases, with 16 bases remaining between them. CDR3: CASSGGNSWAEQYF. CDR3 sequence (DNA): TGTGCCAGCAGCGGTGGGAATAGCTGGGCCGAGCAGTACTTC.

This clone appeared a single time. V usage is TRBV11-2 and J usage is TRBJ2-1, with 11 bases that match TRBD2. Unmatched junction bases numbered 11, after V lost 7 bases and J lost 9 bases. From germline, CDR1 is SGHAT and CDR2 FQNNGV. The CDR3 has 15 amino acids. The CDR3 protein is CASTRLAGSMGEQFF. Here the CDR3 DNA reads TGTGCCAGCACCCGACTAGCGGGGAGCATGGGTGAGCAGTTCTTC.

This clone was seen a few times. The CDR3, as DNA: TGTGCCAGCAGCTCCGGGACAGGGGCCTACGAGCAGTACTTC. This sequence encodes CASSSGTGAYEQYF. The chain uses TRBV13 and TRBJ2-7; 10 positions match TRBD1. The J segment lost 2 bases and the V segment lost 4 bases, leaving 2 bases of the junction unmatched. This CDR3 has 14 residues. Germline-derived CDR1 and CDR2 are PRHDT and FYEKMQ (reference sequence).